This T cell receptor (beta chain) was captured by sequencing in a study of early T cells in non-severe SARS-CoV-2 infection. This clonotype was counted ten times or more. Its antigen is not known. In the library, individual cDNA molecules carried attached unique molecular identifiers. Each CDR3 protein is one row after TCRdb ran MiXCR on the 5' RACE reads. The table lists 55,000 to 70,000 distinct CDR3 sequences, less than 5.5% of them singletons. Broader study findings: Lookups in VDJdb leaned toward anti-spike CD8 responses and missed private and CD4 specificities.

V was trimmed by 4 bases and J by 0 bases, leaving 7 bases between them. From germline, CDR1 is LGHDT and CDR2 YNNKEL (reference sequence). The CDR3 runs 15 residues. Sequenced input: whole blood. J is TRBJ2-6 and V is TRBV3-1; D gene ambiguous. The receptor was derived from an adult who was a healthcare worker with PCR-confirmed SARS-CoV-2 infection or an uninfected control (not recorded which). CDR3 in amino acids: CASSRDNSGANVLTF. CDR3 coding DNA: TGTGCCAGCAGCCGAGACAACTCTGGGGCCAACGTCCTGACTTTC.